This T cell receptor (beta chain) was recovered during a study of beta chain features in type 1 diabetes. Looking at the study overall: Cell yields, age and gender were similar between patients and healthy donors.

This clone was seen only a few times. The antigen is undetermined. Regarding the study as a whole: Within each of all four CD4+ subsets, Type 1 diabetes patients had TCRB CDR3s that were moderately but significantly shorter. Any PCR bias toward short templates would affect both groups alike.

TCRB transcripts that were expressed got sequenced, as all of the isolated RNA had been reverse transcribed. For naive, central memory and regulatory T cell samples, reads averaged roughly 3.5 million. TCRdb's table, derived via immunoSEQ multiplex PCR, lists solely in-frame clones and lacks some. The table records some 160,000 clones, approximately 9.1% of them present only once. V dropped 4 bases and J dropped 8; count of bases not matched to a gene: 10. Looked up from germline, CDR1 is SGHTA and CDR2 is FQGTGA. This CDR3 is 16 amino acids long. The specimen was central memory CD4+ T cells from blood. The sequence was obtained from a woman aged 30 to 39 with type 1 diabetes. The V and J genes are TRBV7-3 and TRBJ2-2; 10 bases match TRBD2. The CDR3 protein is CASSYSGTSAPGELFF. The CDR3, as DNA: TGTGCCAGCAGCTACTCCGGGACTAGCGCCCCGGGGGAGCTGTTTTTT.